The text below deals with one T cell receptor (beta chain). Patients at the Seattle site were enrolled during active infection and followed longitudinally. These data are taken from a study of blood T cell repertoires in COVID-19. As for the study in general: Nucleic acid was either cDNA or gDNA, and it came from T cells, B-cell-depleted T cells, or PBMCs.

Original handling: Estimates of nucleated cell counts were drawn from the amplification of reference gene primers. Libraries were prepared by immunoSEQ multiplex PCR; TCRdb keeps only in-frame clonotypes and omits some of them. The V and J calls and clone size are taken from that table; D and trimming were inferred from the DNA. The table records some 80,000 clones, approximately 90% of them present only once. Germline V gene lookup returns CDR1 SGDLS and CDR2 YYNGEE. This CDR3 region has 15 residues. Trimming took off 4 bases at V and 3 bases at J, with 14 bases between the two ends. The sequence was collected from a man between 50 and 59 years old with COVID-19, enrolled during active disease. What was sequenced was peripheral blood. V usage is TRBV9 and J usage is TRBJ1-5; D might be TRBD1 (5 bases). CDR3 nucleotides: TGTGCCAGCAGCAGGGGCCAATACCCCAATCAGCCCCAGCATTTT. This encodes CASSRGQYPNQPQHF.